The text below deals with one TCR beta chain. The antigen remains undetermined. CDR3 length equals 15 residues. Germline-derived CDR1 and CDR2 are DFQATT and SNEGSKA (reference sequence). Trimming removed 6 bases from V and 1 base from J; junction bases left unmatched: 8. The sample belongs to a study of post-analysis software for immune sequencing data. Overall study results and limits: Roughly 5 TRBV segments (TRBV5-6, TRBV5-1 and TRBV20-1 among them) occurred more frequently in patients than in controls.

Unique molecular identifiers were built into the TCR beta cDNA libraries. One entry per CDR3 protein, called by TCRdb with MiXCR from the PCR reads. The table includes some 890,000 distinct CDR3 sequences, 53% detected once. The chain uses TRBV20-1 and TRBJ2-4, with 8 bases aligning to TRBD2. This clonotype originated in a girl aged 10 to 17 with multiple sclerosis. The specimen sequenced was blood. CDR3 protein: CSAGGAGSAKNIQYF. CDR3 in DNA: TGCAGTGCCGGGGGGGCGGGGAGTGCCAAAAACATTCAGTACTTC.